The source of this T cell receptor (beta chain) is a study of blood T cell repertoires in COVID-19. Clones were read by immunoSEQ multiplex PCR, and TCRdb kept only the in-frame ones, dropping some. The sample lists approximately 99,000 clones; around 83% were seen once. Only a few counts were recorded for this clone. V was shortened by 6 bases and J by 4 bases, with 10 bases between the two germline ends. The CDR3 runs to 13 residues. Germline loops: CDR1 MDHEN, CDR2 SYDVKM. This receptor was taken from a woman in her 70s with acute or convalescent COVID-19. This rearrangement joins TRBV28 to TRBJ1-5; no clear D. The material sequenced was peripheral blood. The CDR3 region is CASSYSGNQPQHF. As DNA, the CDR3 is TGTGCCAGCAGCTATTCCGGGAATCAGCCCCAGCATTTT.